This record covers a single T cell receptor (beta chain). Germline V gives CDR1 LNHNV, CDR2 YYDKDF (reference sequence). There are 16 residues in the CDR3. V was trimmed by 5 bases and J by 2 bases, leaving 19 bases between them. This entry belongs to a study of T cell changes during pregnancy in multiple sclerosis. Profiling relied on immunoSEQ multiplex PCR, and the TCRdb table lists in-frame clones only, not all of them. The data show about 67,000 clones, more than 85% seen once. This receptor was identified in a female donor in good health, enrolled as a control in a pregnancy study. The gene calls are TRBV15 and TRBJ2-7; possibly TRBD1 for D (6 bases). The sequenced sample was peripheral blood, obtained in the first trimester of pregnancy. DNA for the CDR3: TGTGCCACCAGCCCAATCCGGGACACAAGACCCTACGAGCAGTACTTC. Protein: CATSPIRDTRPYEQYF.